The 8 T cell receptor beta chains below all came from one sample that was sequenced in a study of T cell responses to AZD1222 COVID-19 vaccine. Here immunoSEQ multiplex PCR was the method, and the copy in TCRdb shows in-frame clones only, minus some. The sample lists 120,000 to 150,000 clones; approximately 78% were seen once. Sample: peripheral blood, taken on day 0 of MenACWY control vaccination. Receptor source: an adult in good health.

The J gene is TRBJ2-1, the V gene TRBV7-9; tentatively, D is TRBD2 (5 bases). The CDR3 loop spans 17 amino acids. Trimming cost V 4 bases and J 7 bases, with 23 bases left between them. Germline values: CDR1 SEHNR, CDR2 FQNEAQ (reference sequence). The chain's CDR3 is CASSSFSGNQELNEQFF. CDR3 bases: TGTGCCAGCAGCTCCTTCTCGGGGAACCAAGAACTAAATGAGCAGTTCTTC.

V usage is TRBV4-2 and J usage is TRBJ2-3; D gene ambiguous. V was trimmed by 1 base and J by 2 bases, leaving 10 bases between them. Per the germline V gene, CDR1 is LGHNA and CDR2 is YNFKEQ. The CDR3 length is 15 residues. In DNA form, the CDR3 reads TGTGCCAGCAGCCAAGCCGGGTCCCCCACAGATACGCAGTATTTT. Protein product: CASSQAGSPTDTQYF.

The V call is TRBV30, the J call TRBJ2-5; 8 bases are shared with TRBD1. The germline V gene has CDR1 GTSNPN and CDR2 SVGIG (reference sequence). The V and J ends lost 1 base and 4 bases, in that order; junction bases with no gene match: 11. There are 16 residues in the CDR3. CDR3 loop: CAWSGTTTGGGETQYF. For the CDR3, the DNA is TGTGCCTGGAGTGGAACCACCACAGGGGGAGGAGAGACCCAGTACTTC.

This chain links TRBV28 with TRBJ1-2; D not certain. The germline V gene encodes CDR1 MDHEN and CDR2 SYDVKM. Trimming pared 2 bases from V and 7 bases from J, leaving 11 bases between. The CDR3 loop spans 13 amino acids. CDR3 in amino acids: CASSLAGIGGYTF. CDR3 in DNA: TGTGCCAGCAGTTTAGCGGGGATCGGTGGCTACACCTTC.

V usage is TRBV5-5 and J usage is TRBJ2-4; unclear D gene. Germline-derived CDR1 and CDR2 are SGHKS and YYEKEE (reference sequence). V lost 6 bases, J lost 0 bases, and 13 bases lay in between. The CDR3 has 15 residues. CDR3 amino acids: CASTLGGSAKNIQYF. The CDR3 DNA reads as TGTGCCAGCACCCTGGGCGGATCAGCCAAAAACATTCAGTACTTC.

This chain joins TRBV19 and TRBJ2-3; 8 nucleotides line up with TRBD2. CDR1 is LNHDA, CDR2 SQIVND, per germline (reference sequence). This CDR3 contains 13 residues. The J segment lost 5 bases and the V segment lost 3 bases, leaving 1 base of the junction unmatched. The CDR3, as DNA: TGTGCCAGTAGTATGGCGGGGGGAGATACGCAGTATTTT. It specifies CASSMAGGDTQYF.

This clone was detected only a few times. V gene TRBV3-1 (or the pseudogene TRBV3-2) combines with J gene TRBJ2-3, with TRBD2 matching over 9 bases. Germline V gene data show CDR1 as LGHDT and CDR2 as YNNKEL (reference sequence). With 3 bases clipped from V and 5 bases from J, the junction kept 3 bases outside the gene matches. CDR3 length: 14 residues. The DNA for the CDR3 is TGTGCCAGCAGCCACCGACTAGCGGTAGATACGCAGTATTTT. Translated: CASSHRLAVDTQYF.

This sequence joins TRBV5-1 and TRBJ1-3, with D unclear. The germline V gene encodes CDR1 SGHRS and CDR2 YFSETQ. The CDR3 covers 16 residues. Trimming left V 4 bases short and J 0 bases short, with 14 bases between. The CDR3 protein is CASSPLDALSGNTIYF. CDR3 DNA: TGCGCCAGCAGCCCACTGGACGCCCTCTCTGGAAACACCATATATTTT.